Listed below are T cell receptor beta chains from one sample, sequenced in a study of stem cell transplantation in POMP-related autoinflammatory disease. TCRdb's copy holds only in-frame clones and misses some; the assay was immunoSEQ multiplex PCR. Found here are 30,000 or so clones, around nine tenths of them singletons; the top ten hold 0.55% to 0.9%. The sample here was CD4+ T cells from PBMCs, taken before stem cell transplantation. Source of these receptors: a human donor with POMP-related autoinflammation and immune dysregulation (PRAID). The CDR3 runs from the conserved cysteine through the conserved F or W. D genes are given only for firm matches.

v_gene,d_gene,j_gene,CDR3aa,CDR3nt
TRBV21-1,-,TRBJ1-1,CASSPGTRQGSTNTEAFF,TGTGCCAGCAGCCCTGGAACCCGACAGGGGAGTACGAACACTGAAGCTTTCTTT
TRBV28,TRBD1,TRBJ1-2,CASSPGTGDPYGYTF,TGTGCCAGCAGTCCAGGGACAGGGGACCCCTATGGCTACACCTTC
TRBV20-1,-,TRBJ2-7,CSASPGSEQYF,TGCAGTGCTAGCCCAGGTAGCGAGCAGTACTTC
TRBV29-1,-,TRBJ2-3,CSVAARGGGDTQYF,TGCAGCGTTGCAGCCAGGGGCGGGGGAGATACGCAGTATTTT
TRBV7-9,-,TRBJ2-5,CASSFGVETQYF,TGTGCCAGCAGCTTCGGTGTGGAGACCCAGTACTTC
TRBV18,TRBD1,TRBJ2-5,CASSPRTGEETQYF,TGTGCCAGCTCACCCCGGACAGGGGAAGAGACCCAGTACTTC
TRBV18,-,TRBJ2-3,CASPSPNADTQYF,TGTGCCAGCCCAAGTCCAAACGCAGATACGCAGTATTTT
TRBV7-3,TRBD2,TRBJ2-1,CASSPTARASGRSSYNEQFF,TGTGCCAGCAGCCCCACCGCCCGGGCTAGCGGGAGAAGCTCCTACAATGAGCAGTTCTTC
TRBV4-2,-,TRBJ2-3,CASSQGIRQEDTQYF,TGTGCCAGCAGCCAAGGGATTAGACAGGAGGATACGCAGTATTTT
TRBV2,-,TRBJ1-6,CASSEAIGINSPLHF,TGTGCCAGCAGTGAAGCAATAGGGATCAATTCACCCCTCCACTTT
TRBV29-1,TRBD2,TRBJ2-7,CSVGGRASYEQYF,TGCAGCGTTGGCGGGAGGGCCTCCTACGAGCAGTACTTC
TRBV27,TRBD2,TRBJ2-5,CASRPAGGRETQYF,TGTGCCAGCAGGCCAGCGGGGGGGAGGGAGACCCAGTACTTC